This TCR beta chain stems from a study of human T cells and chemical hapten exposure. The time point is: patch test 2, 6 weeks after DPC sensitization. Treatment here: therapeutic diphenylcyclopropenone sensitization with weekly scalp DPC. A few counts support this clonotype. TCRdb itself ran the RACE reads through MiXCR, one entry per CDR3 protein. The sample consists of about 100,000 distinct CDR3 sequences, more than 9.5% of them appearing once. The sequence derives from a woman aged 40 to 50 with alopecia areata. Some clones in this sample may be carry-over from other donors' samples. The sequences come from whole blood, collected in connection with sensitization to the hapten diphenylcyclopropenone (DPC).

The CDR3 bases are TGTGCCAGTAGTTCCCGGACGGCGTTCTATGGCTACACCTTC. It codes for CASSSRTAFYGYTF. This chain connects TRBV19 to TRBJ1-2; D is ambiguous. The CDR3 spans 14 residues. Trimming removed 5 bases from V and 4 bases from J, with 14 bases in between. Germline V gene lookup returns CDR1 LNHDA and CDR2 SQIVND (reference sequence).